What follows are 19 T cell receptor beta chains derived from one specimen sequenced in a study of CD8+CD57+ T cells in acquired aplastic anemia. Patients chosen for sequencing had CD8+CD57+ cells that had expanded, as shown by flow cytometry. Genomic DNA acted as the template from which TCR beta VDJ combination and CDR3 sequence profiling were carried out. Each CDR3 protein is one row after TCRdb ran MiXCR on the reads. The sample carries some 180,000 distinct CDR3 sequences, roughly 65% recorded once. The sequenced sample was sorted CD4+, CD8+, or CD8+CD57+ T cells (not recorded which) from PBMCs. These TCRs come from a human donor with aplastic anemia.

This clonotype was observed many times. The rearrangement links TRBV29-1 to TRBJ1-1; D is unclear. The CDR3 has 11 residues. Trimming took off 3 bases at V and 1 base at J, with 3 bases between the two ends. From germline, CDR1 is SQVTM and CDR2 ANQGSEA. The chain's CDR3 is CSVEANTEAFF. CDR3 nucleotides: TGCAGCGTTGAGGCGAACACTGAAGCTTTCTTT.

In the case of this clonotype: An end of the junction does not agree with germline; a read error may underlie this. V usage is TRBV7-2 and J usage is TRBJ2-7; possible D gene TRBD2, 7 bases. Germline lookup yields CDR1 SGHTA and CDR2 FQGNSA. This CDR3 has 13 amino acids. Here the CDR3 reads CAGSLGGAYEQYF. Written as DNA, the CDR3 is TGTGCCGGCAGCTTAGGGGGGGCTTACGAGCAGTACTTC.

This clonotype was seen many times. V gene TRBV20-1 combines with J gene TRBJ2-1; 8 bases agree with TRBD2. This CDR3 has 14 amino acids. J lost 4 bases, V lost 5 bases, and 7 bases had no gene match. The V gene's germline CDR1 is DFQATT and CDR2 SNEGSKA (reference sequence). The CDR3, as DNA: TGCAGTGCTTTTAGCGGGGCCCAATACAATGAGCAGTTCTTC. This translates into CSAFSGAQYNEQFF.

The chain uses TRBV20-1 and TRBJ1-2; D is perhaps TRBD1 (5 bases). In germline, CDR1 is DFQATT, CDR2 SNEGSKA (reference sequence). The CDR3 has 12 residues. With 5 bases removed from V and 8 bases from J, the gap between germline ends came to 15 bases. The CDR3 DNA sequence: TGCAGTGCTCCCAGGGACTTGGGAGGCTACACCTTC. It yields the protein CSAPRDLGGYTF.

The chain combines TRBV2 with TRBJ2-5, with TRBD2 matching 8 bases. V trimming: 5 bases; J trimming: 5 bases; junction bases outside the gene matches: 10. CDR1 and CDR2 (germline): SNHLY, FYNNEI. CDR3 length equals 15 residues. The CDR3 loop reads CASSPRTSWSETQYF. DNA for the CDR3: TGTGCCAGCAGTCCCCGGACTAGCTGGTCGGAGACCCAGTACTTC. The variable domain in full, completed from reference TRBV2 and TRBJ2-5, reads EPEVTQTPSHQVTQMGQEVILRCVPISNHLYFYWYRQILGQKVEFLVSFYNNEISEKSEIFDDQFSVERPDGSNFTLKIRSTKLEDSAMYFCASSPRTSWSETQYFGPGTRLLVL.

The chain joins TRBV29-1 to TRBJ2-1, with a possible D match to TRBD2 (6 bases). The CDR3 is 14 amino acids. Germline CDR1 reads SQVTM; CDR2 reads ANQGSEA. The CDR3 sequence: CSAGDASEHNEQFF. CDR3 DNA: TGCAGTGCTGGCGACGCTAGCGAACACAATGAGCAGTTCTTC.

The chain joins TRBV9 to TRBJ2-3; 8 bases map to TRBD1. Trimming took 3 bases from V and 4 from J; bases not matched to a gene: 10. This CDR3 region has 16 residues. Germline CDR1 reads SGDLS; CDR2 reads YYNGEE. CDR3 coding DNA: TGTGCCAGCAGCGCGAGATCCTTGACAGGGGCAGATACGCAGTATTTT. Its translation: CASSARSLTGADTQYF.

The table lists this clonotype with many counts. One end of the junction varies from germline; a read error may be responsible. This rearrangement joins TRBV5-1 to TRBJ1-5; 10 bases match TRBD1. The CDR3 loop spans 13 amino acids. Germline V gene data show CDR1 as SGHRS and CDR2 as YFSETQ. The CDR3 region is CASSAEGTGAKYF. CDR3 nucleotides: TGCGCCAGCAGCGCTGAGGGGACAGGGGCTAAGTATTTT.

V gene TRBV10-3 combines with J gene TRBJ1-1; the match to TRBD1 covers 8 bases. V trimming: 5 bases; J trimming: 0 bases; junction bases outside the gene matches: 2. The CDR3 is 14 amino acids. In germline, CDR1 is ENHRY, CDR2 SYGVKD. The CDR3 DNA sequence: TGTGCCATCAGTCGGGACAGGCTGAACACTGAAGCTTTCTTT. Translation: CAISRDRLNTEAFF.

In regard to this clonotype: Possible read error: a much larger clone is one base away. This sequence joins TRBV7-9 and TRBJ2-7; D uncertain. Germline assignment: CDR1 SEHNR and CDR2 FQNEAQ (reference sequence). The CDR3 length is 14 residues. CDR3 region: CASSFEGKLHERYF. In DNA form, the CDR3 reads TGTGCCAGCAGCTTCGAAGGGAAGCTTCACGAGCGGTACTTC.

About this clonotype: Germline is not matched at one junction end, which may reflect a read error. In DNA form, the CDR3 reads TGTGCCAGCAGTTACTCGGGCAGAGCCTACGAGCAGTACTTC. It is translated as CASSYSGRAYEQYF. The V and J genes are TRBV10-3 and TRBJ2-7; D remains ambiguous. CDR1 is ENHRY and CDR2 is SYGVKD in the germline V gene. This CDR3 is built from 14 residues.

The chain carries TRBV24-1 and TRBJ2-1; the match to TRBD2 covers 9 bases. The CDR3 has 15 residues. The V gene's germline CDR1 is KGHDR and CDR2 SFDVKD. Germline trimming cut 3 bases from V and 7 bases from J; bases unmatched to any gene: 6. The CDR3 loop reads CATSDGGRASNEQFF. The CDR3 region has the DNA TGTGCCACCAGTGATGGCGGGAGGGCGAGTAATGAGCAGTTCTTC.

The V call is TRBV5-1, the J call TRBJ2-5, with 7 bases identical to TRBD1. V trimming: 5 bases; J trimming: 4 bases; junction bases outside the gene matches: 11. CDR1 SGHRS and CDR2 YFSETQ come from the germline V gene. The CDR3 loop spans 15 amino acids. CDR3 sequence (DNA): TGCGCCAGCAGAAGGGACAGCCCTTTAGGAGAGACCCAGTACTTC. The encoded protein is CASRRDSPLGETQYF.

The CDR3 is CAIGGILNTEAFF. The CDR3 bases are TGTGCCATCGGAGGGATTTTGAACACTGAAGCTTTCTTT. The rearrangement joins TRBV15 to TRBJ1-1; D not resolved. Per germline, CDR1 LNHNV and CDR2 YYDKDF (reference sequence). This CDR3 contains 13 residues. Trimming left V 10 bases short and J 0 bases short, with 12 bases between.

This clonotype was picked up many times. V is TRBV9 and J is TRBJ2-3; TRBD2 agrees at 7 bases. The CDR3 runs 14 residues. Losses at the gene ends were 3 bases for V and 5 bases for J; bases not matched to a gene: 6. The germline V gene has CDR1 SGDLS and CDR2 YYNGEE. The CDR3 region is CASSESGVIDTQYF. DNA of the CDR3: TGTGCCAGCAGCGAAAGCGGGGTTATAGATACGCAGTATTTT.

This chain uses TRBV7-9 with TRBJ1-1; D is perhaps TRBD1 (6 bases). Germline V CDR1 and CDR2: SEHNR, FQNEAQ (reference sequence). This CDR3 has 13 amino acids. V lost 3 bases and J lost 5, with 10 bases in between. The chain's CDR3 is CASSFRTVTEAFF. CDR3 DNA sequence: TGTGCCAGCAGCTTCCGGACAGTAACTGAAGCTTTCTTT. Variable domain in full (rest from reference TRBV7-9 and TRBJ1-1): DTGVSQNPRHKITKRGQNVTFRCDPISEHNRLYWYRQTLGQGPEFLTYFQNEAQLEKSRLLSDRFSAERPKGSFSTLEIQRTEQGDSAMYLCASSFRTVTEAFFGQGTRLTVV.

Turning to this clonotype: The germline gene is not matched at one end of the junction; a read error may be the cause. The rearrangement links TRBV20-1 to TRBJ2-5, with 13 bases identical to TRBD2. This CDR3 comprises 14 residues. Germline CDR1 and CDR2: DFQATT and SNEGSKA (reference sequence). The chain's CDR3 is CSATSGGARETQYF. CDR3 DNA sequence: TGCAGCGCTACTAGCGGGGGGGCCCGTGAGACCCAGTACTTC.

This clonotype was found a few times. This chain links TRBV15 with TRBJ2-1, with D unresolved. V shed 0 bases and J shed 7 bases, with 13 bases lying between them. This CDR3 contains 15 residues. Germline assignment: CDR1 LNHNV and CDR2 YYDKDF (reference sequence). CDR3 sequence reads: CATSRERQASNEQFF. The CDR3 DNA is TGTGCCACCAGCAGAGAGCGTCAAGCCTCTAATGAGCAGTTCTTC. Full variable domain (missing parts from reference TRBV15 and TRBJ2-1): DAMVIQNPRYQVTQFGKPVTLSCSQTLNHNVMYWYQQKSSQAPKLLFHYYDKDFNNEADTPDNFQSRRPNTSFCFLDIRSPGLGDTAMYLCATSRERQASNEQFFGPGTRLTVL.

The chain carries TRBV4-1 and TRBJ2-7; 7 bases map to TRBD1. CDR1 MGHRA and CDR2 YSYEKL come from the germline V gene. V dropped 0 bases and J dropped 2; count of bases not matched to a gene: 4. The CDR3 totals 15 residues. CDR3 sequence (DNA): TGCGCCAGCAGCCAAGATGACAGGGCCACCTACGAGCAGTACTTC. Protein: CASSQDDRATYEQYF.